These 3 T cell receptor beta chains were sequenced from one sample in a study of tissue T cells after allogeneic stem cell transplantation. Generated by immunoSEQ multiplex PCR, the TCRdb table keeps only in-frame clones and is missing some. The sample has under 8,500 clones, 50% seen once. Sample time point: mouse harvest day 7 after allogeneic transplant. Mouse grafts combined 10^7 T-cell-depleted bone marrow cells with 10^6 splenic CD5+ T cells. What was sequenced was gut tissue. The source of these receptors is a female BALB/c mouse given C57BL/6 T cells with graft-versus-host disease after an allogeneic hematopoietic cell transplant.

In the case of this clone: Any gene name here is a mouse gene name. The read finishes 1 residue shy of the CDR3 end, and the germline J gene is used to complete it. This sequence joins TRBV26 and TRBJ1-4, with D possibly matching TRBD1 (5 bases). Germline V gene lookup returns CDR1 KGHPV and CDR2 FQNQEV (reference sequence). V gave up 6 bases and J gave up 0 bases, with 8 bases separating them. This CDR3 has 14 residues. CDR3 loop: CASRRQISNERLFF. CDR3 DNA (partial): TGTGCCAGCAGAAGACAGATTTCCAACGAAAGATTATTT.

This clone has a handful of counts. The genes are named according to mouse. The chain's CDR3 is CASSPRGGDTQYF. The covered CDR3 bases are TGTGCAAGCAGCCCCCGCGGGGGCGACACCCAGTAC. The chain joins TRBV16 to TRBJ2-5; D tentatively fits TRBD1 or TRBD2 (6 bases each). Read sequence stops 1 residue before the CDR3 end, and the germline J gene provides the missing end. Germline lookup yields CDR1 SGHSA and CDR2 FRNQAP. The V and J ends lost 5 bases and 6 bases respectively, with 12 bases between them. The CDR3 loop spans 13 amino acids. Full variable domain (missing parts from reference TRBV16 and TRBJ2-5): NAGVIQTPRHKVTGKGQEATLWCEPISGHSAVFWYRQTIVQGLEFLTYFRNQAPIDDSGMPKERFSAQMPNQSHSTLKIQSTQPQDSAVYLCASSPRGGDTQYFGPGTRLLVL.

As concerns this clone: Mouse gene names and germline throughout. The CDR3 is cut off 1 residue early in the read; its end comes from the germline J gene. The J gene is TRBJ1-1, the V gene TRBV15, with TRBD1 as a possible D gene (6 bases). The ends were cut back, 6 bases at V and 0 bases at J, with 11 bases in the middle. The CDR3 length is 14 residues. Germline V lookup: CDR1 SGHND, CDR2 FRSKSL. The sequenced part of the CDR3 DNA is TGTGCCAGCAGCCCACAGGGCGCAAACACAGAAGTCTTC. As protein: CASSPQGANTEVF. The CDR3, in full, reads CASSPQGANTEVFF.